Sequencing of this T cell receptor (beta chain) was carried out in a study of OX40 agonist ivuxolimab in advanced cancers. Assay used: immunoSEQ multiplex PCR; TCRdb lists only in-frame clones, some missing. The table lists approximately 48,000 clones, about 83% of them singletons, with 9% to 12% in the top ten. Germline CDR1 is MNHEY and CDR2 is SVGAGI. The length of the CDR3 is 14 residues. The V and J ends lost 7 bases and 4 bases respectively, with 17 bases between them. The source was CD4+ or CD8+ T cells sorted from blood, collected in a trial of the OX40 agonist ivuxolimab. The clonotype was recovered from an adult with an advanced solid tumor such as melanoma, head and neck, liver or kidney cancer. This chain joins TRBV6-5 and TRBJ2-7; no reliable D call. The CDR3 DNA follows: TGTGCCAGCACCCGAGCGAGCTACCCTTACGAGCAGTACTTC. This gives the protein CASTRASYPYEQYF.